This passage covers 17 T cell receptor beta chains from one sample sequenced in a study of cytotoxic CD8 clonotypes in ibrutinib-treated CLL. Sequenced by immunoSEQ multiplex PCR; TCRdb stores in-frame clones only, minus some. This table has tens of thousands of clones, 60% to 80% appearing once. Sequencing was performed on PBMCs, taken before ibrutinib treatment. Every receptor here comes from a human donor with chronic lymphocytic leukemia.

This clone showed up just a few times. The chain couples TRBV5-4 to TRBJ1-2; D might be TRBD1 (5 bases). The germline CDR1 and CDR2 sequences are SGHNT and YYREEE (reference sequence). This CDR3 region has 15 residues. The V and J ends lost 3 bases and 4 bases respectively, with 16 bases between them. In nucleotides, the CDR3 is TGTGCCAGCAGCTCCAACCCCACAGGAGCCTATGGCTACACCTTC. Translating it yields CASSSNPTGAYGYTF. The full variable domain, its missing parts supplied by reference TRBV5-4 and TRBJ1-2, is ETGVTQSPTHLIKTRGQQVTLRCSSQSGHNTVSWYQQALGQGPQFIFQYYREEENGRGNFPPRFSGLQFPNYSSELNVNALELDDSALYLCASSSNPTGAYGYTFGSGTRLTVV.

This chain links TRBV7-3 with TRBJ2-7, with 7 bases fitting TRBD1. The CDR3 length is 14 residues. Trimming cost V 5 bases and J 6 bases; bases outside gene matches: 10. Looked up from germline, CDR1 is SGHTA and CDR2 is FQGTGA. This CDR3 is CASSLGDRGGEQYF. The CDR3 DNA is TGTGCCAGCAGCCTAGGGGACAGAGGGGGCGAGCAGTACTTC.

The chain couples TRBV2 to TRBJ1-2; D ambiguous. Germline assignment: CDR1 SNHLY and CDR2 FYNNEI. There are 8 residues in the CDR3. Here the CDR3 reads CSADGYTF. The CDR3 DNA sequence: TGTAGCGCAGACGGCTACACCTTC.

The rearrangement uses TRBV19 and TRBJ2-3, with TRBD1 matching over 7 bases. V was pared by 4 bases and J by 2 bases, with 3 bases of the junction left unmatched. This CDR3 has 14 residues. The germline CDR1 and CDR2 sequences are LNHDA and SQIVND (reference sequence). As DNA, the CDR3 is TGTGCCAGTAGTAGGACAGGTATCACAGATACGCAGTATTTT. Its translation is CASSRTGITDTQYF.

The rearrangement links TRBV29-1 to TRBJ2-1, with D possibly being TRBD1 or TRBD2 (6 bases each). CDR1 is SQVTM, CDR2 ANQGSEA, per germline. CDR3 length: 12 residues. Trimming left V 6 bases short and J 6 bases short, with 12 bases between. CDR3 sequence reads: CSVNGGLNEQFF. CDR3 nucleotide sequence: TGCAGCGTGAACGGGGGCCTCAATGAGCAGTTCTTC.

This sequence joins TRBV7-3 and TRBJ2-7; TRBD1 matches at 7 bases. From germline, CDR1 is SGHTA and CDR2 FQGTGA. V dropped 4 bases and J dropped 5; count of bases not matched to a gene: 14. The CDR3 runs to 16 residues. The chain's CDR3 is CASSWDRDSAGDEQYF. CDR3 coding DNA: TGTGCCAGCAGCTGGGATCGGGACAGCGCTGGGGACGAGCAGTACTTC. Variable domain in full (rest from reference TRBV7-3 and TRBJ2-7): GAGVSQTPSNKVTEKGKYVELRCDPISGHTALYWYRQSLGQGPEFLIYFQGTGAADDSGLPNDRFFAVRPEGSVSTLKIQRTERGDSAVYLCASSWDRDSAGDEQYFGPGTRLTVT.

This chain connects TRBV7-9 to TRBJ1-2; no clear D. From germline, CDR1 is SEHNR and CDR2 FQNEAQ (reference sequence). The CDR3 is 13 residues long. V lost 8 bases, J lost 4 bases, and 14 bases lay in between. DNA of the CDR3: TGTGCCAGCGGAGGACCGAGCTTCTATGGCTACACCTTC. Its protein product is CASGGPSFYGYTF.

The rearrangement joins TRBV29-1 to TRBJ2-1, with D hard to call. The CDR3 runs 10 residues. Trimming pared 3 bases from V and 8 bases from J, leaving 5 bases between. CDR1 and CDR2 (germline): SQVTM, ANQGSEA. The CDR3 DNA reads as TGCAGCGTTGAGTGGGATGAGCAGTTCTTC. Translation: CSVEWDEQFF.

The chain couples TRBV4-3 to TRBJ2-7; 7 bases align to TRBD1. CDR3 length: 17 amino acids. Germline assignment: CDR1 LGHNA and CDR2 YSLEER. With 4 bases clipped from V and 3 bases from J, the junction kept 15 bases outside the gene matches. CDR3 bases: TGCGCCAGCAGCCGATATAAAGGGACAGAAAAAAACTACGAGCAGTACTTC. Translating gives CASSRYKGTEKNYEQYF.

The count of this clone is one. This chain connects TRBV7-3 to TRBJ2-1; D is perhaps TRBD2 (6 bases). The CDR3 has 12 amino acids. CDR1 and CDR2 (germline): SGHTA, FQGTGA. V was trimmed by 8 bases and J by 5 bases, leaving 10 bases between them. CDR3 residues: CASGGLDNEQFF. The CDR3 bases are TGTGCCAGCGGGGGACTCGACAATGAGCAGTTCTTC.

This chain joins TRBV6-1 and TRBJ1-2, with D unclear. Germline values: CDR1 MNHNS, CDR2 SASEGT. V lost 1 base to trimming and J lost 5 bases, with 8 bases between them. There are 13 residues in the CDR3. CDR3 DNA: TGTGCCAGCAGTGAAGGTATGAGGTATGGCTACACCTTC. Residues: CASSEGMRYGYTF.

This clone appeared a few times. A read error may produce the germline difference seen at one junction end. This chain joins TRBV7-7 and TRBJ2-2, with 7 bases that match TRBD1. This CDR3 region has 15 residues. CDR1 and CDR2 (germline): SSHAT, FNYEAQ (reference sequence). CDR3: CASSLGQAYTGELFF. The CDR3 bases are TGTGCTAGCAGTTTAGGACAGGCGTACACCGGGGAGCTGTTTTTT. Using reference TRBV7-7 and TRBJ2-2 for the parts outside the CDR3, the full variable domain is GAGVSQSPRYKVTKRGQDVTLRCDPISSHATLYWYQQALGQGPEFLTYFNYEAQPDKSGLPSDRFSAERPEGSISTLTIQRTEQRDSAMYRCASSLGQAYTGELFFGEGSRLTVL.

This chain links TRBV6-5 with TRBJ2-7, with 7 bases that match TRBD1. The V and J ends lost 6 bases and 5 bases, in that order; junction bases with no gene match: 7. Germline V CDR1 and CDR2: MNHEY, SVGAGI. This CDR3 is built from 13 residues. In nucleotides, the CDR3 is TGTGCCAGCAGGAGAGACAGGGCCCACGAGCAGTACTTC. Protein: CASRRDRAHEQYF.

V and J are TRBV30 and TRBJ2-7; D remains ambiguous. From germline, CDR1 is GTSNPN and CDR2 SVGIG (reference sequence). The V end was cut by 2 bases, the J end by 2 bases, with 7 bases between. CDR3 size: 12 residues. The CDR3 DNA reads TGTGCCTGGAGTTACGGAACCTACGAGCAGTACTTC. Protein sequence: CAWSYGTYEQYF.

The chain links TRBV18 to TRBJ1-6; the D is unclear. The CDR3 runs 11 residues. CDR1 and CDR2 from the germline V gene are KGHSH and LQKENI. The V and J ends lost 4 bases and 15 bases respectively, with 10 bases between them. This chain's CDR3 is CASSLGEGLHF. The CDR3 bases are TGTGCCAGCTCACTCGGGGAGGGCCTCCACTTT.

The chain's CDR3 is CASRRTSGGTGDTQYF. Here the CDR3 DNA reads TGTGCCAGCAGGAGGACTAGCGGGGGGACGGGGGATACGCAGTATTTT. The rearrangement links TRBV6-4 to TRBJ2-3; 14 nucleotides align to TRBD2. Germline V lookup: CDR1 MRHNA, CDR2 SNTAGT. Trimming cost V 6 bases and J 6 bases; bases outside gene matches: 8. CDR3 length equals 16 residues.

CDR3 sequence reads: CASSLRPGQGPGELFF. As DNA, the CDR3 is TGCGCCAGCAGCTTGAGGCCGGGACAGGGACCCGGGGAGCTGTTTTTT. The chain couples TRBV5-1 to TRBJ2-2; TRBD1 matches 9 bases. Unmatched junction bases numbered 7, after V lost 1 base and J lost 6 bases. CDR3 length: 16 residues. CDR1 is SGHRS, CDR2 YFSETQ, per germline.